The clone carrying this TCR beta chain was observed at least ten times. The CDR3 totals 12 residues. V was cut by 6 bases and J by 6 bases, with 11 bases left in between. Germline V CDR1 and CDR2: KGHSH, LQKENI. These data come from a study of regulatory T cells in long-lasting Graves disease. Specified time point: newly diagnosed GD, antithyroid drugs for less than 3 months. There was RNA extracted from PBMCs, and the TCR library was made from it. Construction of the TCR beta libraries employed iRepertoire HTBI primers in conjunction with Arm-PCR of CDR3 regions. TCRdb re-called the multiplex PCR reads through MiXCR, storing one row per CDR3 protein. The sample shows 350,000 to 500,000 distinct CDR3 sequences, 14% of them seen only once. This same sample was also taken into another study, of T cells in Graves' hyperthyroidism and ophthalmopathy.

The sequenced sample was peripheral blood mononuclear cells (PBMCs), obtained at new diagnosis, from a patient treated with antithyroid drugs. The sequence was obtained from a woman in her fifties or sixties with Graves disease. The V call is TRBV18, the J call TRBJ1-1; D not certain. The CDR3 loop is CASSPDGAEAFF. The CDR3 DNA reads TGTGCCAGCTCGCCGGACGGGGCTGAAGCTTTCTTT. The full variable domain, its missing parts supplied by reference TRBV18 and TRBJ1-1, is NAGVMQNPRHLVRRRGQEARLRCSPMKGHSHVYWYRQLPEEGLKFMVYLQKENIIDESGMPKERFSAEFPKEGPSILRIQQVVRGDSAAYFCASSPDGAEAFFGQGTRLTVV.